These 21 T cell receptor beta chains came from one sample sequenced in a study of blood T cell repertoires in COVID-19 (dated by TCRdb to 2020 to 2021). The method behind the library was the immunoSEQ multiplex PCR assay. Not all clones reach the TCRdb copy of this immuneACCESS table, which keeps in-frame sequences only. Checked studies attribute under half of the gap to unresolved V genes and leave the rest unexplained. The sample yields around 16,000 clones; approximately 85% were counted once. Of the sample, 20% to 25% is held by the ten largest clones. The material sequenced was peripheral blood. The receptors were sampled from a man at least 80 years old with active or convalescent COVID-19.

The V and J genes are TRBV11-2 and TRBJ2-7; TRBD1 matches at 10 bases. The germline V gene encodes CDR1 SGHAT and CDR2 FQNNGV. With 1 base clipped from V and 5 bases from J, the junction kept 5 bases outside the gene matches. The CDR3 spans 15 residues. CDR3 sequence reads: CASSLVGTGADEQYF. The CDR3 bases are TGTGCCAGCAGCTTAGTCGGGACAGGGGCCGACGAGCAGTACTTC.

This chain uses TRBV11-2 with TRBJ2-7, with D perhaps matching TRBD1 (6 bases). V dropped 5 bases and J dropped 4 bases, with 9 bases sitting between them. Germline values: CDR1 SGHAT, CDR2 FQNNGV. The CDR3 loop spans 12 amino acids. The CDR3 sequence is CASSPDRYEQYF. The CDR3 DNA reads as TGTGCCAGCAGCCCGGACAGATACGAGCAGTACTTC.

The rearrangement uses TRBV5-1 and TRBJ1-3, with 7 positions matching TRBD1. V was clipped by 5 bases and J by 0 bases; unmatched bases: 8. Germline V CDR1 and CDR2: SGHRS, YFSETQ. This CDR3 spans 16 amino acids. The CDR3 is CASSSGQSPSGNTIYF. CDR3 sequence (DNA): TGCGCCAGCAGTTCGGGACAGTCCCCCTCTGGAAACACCATATATTTT.

This clone was picked up one time. CDR3 bases: TGTGCCAGCAGTTCCCCGGGGGATCTCCTCCACTTT. As protein: CASSSPGDLLHF. This chain links TRBV12-3 or TRBV12-4 with TRBJ1-6, with D perhaps matching TRBD1 (5 bases). The CDR3 runs to 12 residues. V was clipped by 4 bases and J by 15 bases, with 13 bases between them.

V gene TRBV9 combines with J gene TRBJ2-3; TRBD2 agrees at 9 bases. Germline V CDR1 and CDR2: SGDLS, YYNGEE. The CDR3 loop spans 17 amino acids. The V and J ends lost 4 bases and 0 bases, in that order; junction bases with no gene match: 9. The CDR3 loop reads CASSPWGGGASTDTQYF. CDR3 sequence (DNA): TGTGCCAGCAGCCCCTGGGGCGGGGGGGCTAGCACAGATACGCAGTATTTT.

The chain is built from TRBV29-1 and TRBJ1-1, with TRBD1 identical over 10 bases. With 6 bases clipped from V and 5 bases from J, the junction kept 9 bases outside the gene matches. The germline CDR1 and CDR2 sequences are SQVTM and ANQGSEA. CDR3 length: 14 residues. The CDR3 DNA sequence: TGCAGCGTCCCGGCGGCGGGACAGGGGACTGAAGCTTTCTTT. Its protein product is CSVPAAGQGTEAFF.

The chain links TRBV7-3 to TRBJ2-5, with D unresolved. V was cut by 6 bases and J by 7 bases, with 9 bases left in between. Germline V gene data show CDR1 as SGHTA and CDR2 as FQGTGA. The CDR3 is 11 amino acids. The CDR3 here is CASRESGTQYF. The CDR3 bases are TGTGCCAGCAGGGAGTCGGGGACCCAGTACTTC.

In its sample, this clone was seen a few times. The genes are TRBV19 and TRBJ1-4; D remains ambiguous. In germline, CDR1 is LNHDA, CDR2 SQIVND (reference sequence). Trimming took off 3 bases at V and 3 bases at J, with 17 bases between the two ends. This CDR3 region has 17 residues. The CDR3 nucleotides are TGTGCCAGTAGTATTGATTCCTCGAGGGCTCCTAATGAAAAACTGTTTTTT. Residues: CASSIDSSRAPNEKLFF.

The CDR3 is CASSLGADYGYTF. Here the CDR3 DNA reads TGTGCCAGCAGCTTGGGGGCTGACTATGGCTACACCTTC. V gene TRBV7-9 combines with J gene TRBJ1-2; possibly TRBD1 for D (6 bases). The V end was cut by 3 bases, the J end by 3 bases, with 8 bases between. Germline V gene sequence: CDR1 SEHNR, CDR2 FQNEAQ (reference sequence). The CDR3 contains 13 residues.

The V call is TRBV3-1 (or the pseudogene TRBV3-2), the J call TRBJ1-5; D may be TRBD1 (6 bases). Trimming left V 3 bases short and J 9 bases short, with 18 bases between. The V gene's germline CDR1 is LGHDT and CDR2 YNNKEL (reference sequence). This CDR3 is 15 amino acids long. CDR3 sequence reads: CASSQGGGGPMPQHF. The CDR3 DNA reads TGTGCCAGCAGCCAGGGAGGGGGGGGCCCTATGCCCCAGCATTTT.

This clone appeared once. This chain uses TRBV5-6 with TRBJ2-6; weak D call: TRBD2 (5 bases). Trimming removed 2 bases at V and 0 bases at J, with 12 bases between. The CDR3 runs to 17 residues. The V gene's germline CDR1 is SGHDT and CDR2 YYEEEE. CDR3 bases: TGTGCCAGCAGCTTAGTCGACTATAACTCTGGGGCCAACGTCCTGACTTTC. This sequence encodes CASSLVDYNSGANVLTF.

The genes are TRBV7-6 and TRBJ2-1, with D perhaps matching TRBD2 (5 bases). Trimming removed 0 bases at V and 0 bases at J, with 15 bases between. In germline, CDR1 is SGHVS, CDR2 FNYEAQ. The CDR3 runs 18 residues. CDR3 bases: TGTGCCAGCAGCTTAGCGGACTGGGTGGGGAGCTCCTACAATGAGCAGTTCTTC. The encoded protein is CASSLADWVGSSYNEQFF.

V is TRBV19 and J is TRBJ1-3; a possible D gene is TRBD1 (5 bases). V lost 5 bases, J lost 0 bases, and 17 bases lay in between. The CDR3 loop spans 17 amino acids. Germline V gene sequence: CDR1 LNHDA, CDR2 SQIVND (reference sequence). This chain's CDR3 is CASSPSAGQSSGNTIYF. The DNA of the CDR3 is TGTGCCAGTAGTCCTTCGGCAGGGCAATCCTCTGGAAACACCATATATTTT.

The chain has TRBV5-1 and TRBJ1-5; possibly TRBD1 for D (6 bases). This CDR3 has 14 amino acids. Germline values: CDR1 SGHRS, CDR2 YFSETQ. V lost 3 bases and J lost 0, with 7 bases in between. CDR3 bases: TGCGCCAGCAGCTCAGGGGTTAGCAATCAGCCCCAGCATTTT. The encoded protein is CASSSGVSNQPQHF.

The V and J genes are TRBV2 and TRBJ1-1; TRBD1 matches 7 bases. CDR3 length equals 13 residues. The V and J ends lost 7 bases and 10 bases, in that order; junction bases with no gene match: 12. CDR1 and CDR2 from the germline V gene are SNHLY and FYNNEI. The CDR3 DNA reads as TGTGCCAGCATCGAGGATACAGGGGTTGCAGCTTTCTTT. This sequence encodes CASIEDTGVAAFF.

The V gene is TRBV15, the J gene TRBJ1-1, with 7 bases lining up with TRBD1. After removal of 4 bases from V and 4 bases from J, the junction contained 12 bases not matched to a gene. The CDR3 runs 16 residues. The germline V gene has CDR1 LNHNV and CDR2 YYDKDF (reference sequence). CDR3 DNA sequence: TGTGCCACCAGCACACGACCTGACAGGGAGACCACTGAAGCTTTCTTT. It specifies CATSTRPDRETTEAFF.

This clone was seen a few times. An end of the junction does not agree with germline; a read error may underlie this. The V call is TRBV6-2 or TRBV6-3, the J call TRBJ1-1, with 8 bases matching TRBD1. Per the germline V gene, CDR1 is MNHEY and CDR2 is SVGEGT. The CDR3 has 13 amino acids. The CDR3 here is CASSYSGGQGLGF. CDR3 DNA sequence: TGTGCCAGCAGTTACTCGGGTGGACAGGGCCTGGGCTTT.

The CDR3 reads CASGTTTDTQYF. The CDR3 DNA reads TGTGCCAGCGGGACTACCACAGATACGCAGTATTTT. The gene calls are TRBV18 and TRBJ2-3; 7 nucleotides agree with TRBD2. Germline CDR1 KGHSH, CDR2 LQKENI. The CDR3 is 12 amino acids. Trimming removed 8 bases from V and 2 bases from J; junction bases left unmatched: 1.

V gene TRBV5-3 combines with J gene TRBJ2-7; D is ambiguous. TRBV5-3 is an ORF; its function is uncertain. CDR3 length equals 17 residues. Trimming took 4 bases from V and 1 from J, leaving 21 bases between them. The CDR3 sequence: CARSRTGTKDVSYEQYF. The CDR3 coding sequence is TGTGCCAGAAGCCGAACTGGAACTAAGGATGTGTCCTACGAGCAGTACTTC.

The rearrangement links TRBV14 to TRBJ2-1; D gene ambiguous. The CDR3 sequence is 12 residues long. The germline V gene encodes CDR1 SGHDN and CDR2 FVKESK. The V end lost 4 bases, the J end lost 8 bases, and 9 bases lay between the germline ends. The CDR3 protein is CASSREADEQFF. The CDR3 nucleotides are TGTGCCAGCAGCCGAGAGGCCGATGAGCAGTTCTTC.

This rearrangement joins TRBV19 to TRBJ1-6; TRBD1 aligns across 9 bases. The germline V gene encodes CDR1 LNHDA and CDR2 SQIVND (reference sequence). The CDR3 sequence is 14 residues long. V trimming: 6 bases; J trimming: 7 bases; junction bases outside the gene matches: 4. The CDR3 sequence is CASSPGQGNSPLHF. CDR3 in DNA: TGTGCCAGTAGCCCGGGACAGGGAAATTCACCCCTCCACTTT.